This T cell receptor beta chain was obtained from a study of blood T cell repertoires in COVID-19 (dated by TCRdb to 2019 to 2021). At the level of the whole study: ImmuneRACE Cohort 3 recovered participants were defined by two consecutive negative NP/OP PCR tests, healthcare professional clearance, or symptom resolution. A de-identified subject ID, COVID-19 status, age in years and sex were almost always included in the sample metadata. Where HLA class I and class II types were available, the types were taken from metadata supplied by the sample provider, not from assay-based typing. Samples from collaborators originated in the United States, Italy and Spain and spanned both the acute and convalescent phases of COVID-19. Deeply sampled blood TCRbeta repertoires from subjects exposed to, actively infected with, or recovered from COVID-19 were included in the dataset. The repertoires were released in a freely available public database meant as a resource for research on the immune response to SARS-CoV-2. The prospective study material was composed of cDNA or gDNA derived from T cells, B-cell-depleted T cells, or PBMCs. Samples were obtained from the ongoing ImmuneRACE study (first 160 participants) and from about 1,300 subjects provided by 6 global collaborators. General study outcomes and caveats: Clinical and demographic metadata were provided uncurated, with the amount varying by source and participant.

Here V drops 6 bases and J drops 1 base, and the junction holds 4 bases not matched to any gene. The CDR3 goes from the cysteine to the phenylalanine over 14 residues. The sequence is cut down to CDR3 DNA, 42 bases in frame from base 1. For CDR1 and CDR2, the germline V gene lists SGHTA and FQGNSA. Participants in the prospective study were aged roughly 18 to 95 years, lived in about two dozen United States geographic areas, and enrolled through a virtual design. In the prospective study, cohorts were assigned on the basis of participant-reported clinical history obtained from a screening survey and a study questionnaire. In the prospective study, whole blood, serum and a nasopharyngeal or oropharyngeal swab were collected from each participant by mobile phlebotomists. Over a roughly two-month period, participants in the prospective study had the option of providing additional blood draws and questionnaires. Before DNA extraction, prospective study blood samples were shipped either frozen or at room temperature.

Remarks on this clone: Its target antigen remains unknown. No base quality values were provided; no much bigger clone lies one nucleotide off.

TCRbeta CDR3 regions were amplified from genomic DNA by means of the immunoSEQ Assay, a bias-controlled multiplex PCR. Per the authors' processing: The number of nucleated cells in each sample was estimated from the amplification of reference gene primers within the assay. Sequence reads were collapsed and filtered to measure the absolute abundance of every unique TCRbeta CDR3 rearrangement. For each sample, productive Simpson clonality was calculated as the square root of Simpson's diversity index over productive rearrangements. TCRdb holds this immuneACCESS table with in-frame rearrangements only. Some clones are missing; in checked studies, unresolved V genes explain under half, and the rest has no known cause. V, J and clone size reflect that table, while D and trimming were determined from the DNA. The sample table contains about 400,000 clones; only one count was recorded for approximately 87% of them. In total, the top ten clones hold roughly 2% of the sample.

Rearrangement joined TRBV7-2 to TRBJ2-7, with 9 central nucleotides matching TRBD1. The source material was PBMCs or T cells enriched from blood (not recorded which). This TCR was recovered from a man aged 35 to 55 in a cohort exposed to, infected with or recovered from COVID-19 (not recorded which). DNA sequence: TGTGCCAGCAGGGGACAGGGCCTTTCCTACGAGCAGTACTTC. Translation gives CASRGQGLSYEQYF.